These T cell receptor beta chains were read from a single sample in a study of Ad26.COV2.S vaccination and SARS-CoV-2 variants. Produced via immunoSEQ multiplex PCR; TCRdb's table is partial and in-frame only. The sample lists some 300,000 clones; around four fifths were seen once. The material was peripheral blood, obtained in a trial of Ad26.COV2.S vaccine versus placebo. The origin of the receptors is a person aged 18-65 years who received the Ad26.COV2.S COVID-19 vaccine or a placebo. Both conserved end residues are part of each CDR3. Each record gives: V gene, J gene, D gene, clone size, CDR3 protein, CDR3 DNA. D genes are given only for firm matches. A clone size is listed for some rows: how often the clone was seen (once, few, many), or a class if it is expanded.

v_call: TRBV5-6
j_call: TRBJ1-1
d_call: NA
clone_size: NA
cdr3_aa: CASSLVGTNTEAFF
cdr3_nt: TGTGCCAGCAGCTTGGTTGGCACAAACACTGAAGCTTTCTTT

v_call: TRBV9
j_call: TRBJ1-2
d_call: NA
clone_size: NA
cdr3_aa: CASSDSPETGLYGYTF
cdr3_nt: TGTGCCAGCAGCGACTCTCCCGAGACAGGACTCTATGGCTACACCTTC

v_call: TRBV2
j_call: TRBJ1-1
d_call: NA
clone_size: NA
cdr3_aa: CASRRDSGGAEAFF
cdr3_nt: TGTGCCAGCAGGCGGGACTCGGGCGGGGCTGAAGCTTTCTTT

v_call: TRBV2
j_call: TRBJ2-3
d_call: TRBD2
clone_size: NA
cdr3_aa: CASKRGGITDTQYF
cdr3_nt: TGTGCCAGCAAGCGGGGGGGTATCACAGATACGCAGTATTTT

v_call: TRBV7-2
j_call: TRBJ2-7
d_call: NA
clone_size: NA
cdr3_aa: CASSLAQHRGDEQYF
cdr3_nt: TGTGCCAGCAGCTTAGCCCAGCACAGAGGGGACGAGCAGTACTTC

v_call: TRBV2
j_call: TRBJ1-6
d_call: NA
clone_size: NA
cdr3_aa: CASSSPLHF
cdr3_nt: TGTGCCAGCAGTTCACCCCTCCACTTT

v_call: TRBV29-1
j_call: TRBJ2-1
d_call: NA
clone_size: NA
cdr3_aa: CSVNGGLSYNEQFF
cdr3_nt: TGCAGCGTTAACGGGGGGCTCTCCTACAATGAGCAGTTCTTC

v_call: TRBV15
j_call: TRBJ2-5
d_call: TRBD1
clone_size: NA
cdr3_aa: CATSRKTGDQETQYF
cdr3_nt: TGTGCCACCAGCAGGAAGACAGGGGACCAAGAGACCCAGTACTTC

v_call: TRBV28
j_call: TRBJ2-1
d_call: TRBD2
clone_size: few
cdr3_aa: CASRGEFRTSRGIYNEQFF
cdr3_nt: TGTGCCAGCAGGGGCGAATTTAGGACTAGCCGGGGGATCTACAATGAGCAGTTCTTC

v_call: TRBV11-2
j_call: TRBJ2-3
d_call: TRBD2
clone_size: NA
cdr3_aa: CASSLGLAGAFGTQYF
cdr3_nt: TGTGCCAGCAGCCTGGGACTAGCGGGGGCCTTCGGAACGCAGTATTTT

v_call: TRBV19
j_call: TRBJ2-7
d_call: TRBD1
clone_size: once
cdr3_aa: CASSRQGTRGYEQYF
cdr3_nt: TGTGCCAGTAGCAGACAGGGAACCCGGGGCTACGAGCAGTACTTC

v_call: TRBV5-1
j_call: TRBJ2-5
d_call: TRBD1
clone_size: NA
cdr3_aa: CASSSSGTAQETQYF
cdr3_nt: TGCGCCAGCAGCTCGTCCGGGACAGCCCAAGAGACCCAGTACTTC

v_call: TRBV3-1/TRBV3-2
j_call: TRBJ1-4
d_call: NA
clone_size: NA
cdr3_aa: CASSQLGREKLFF
cdr3_nt: TGTGCCAGCAGCCAACTGGGCCGCGAAAAACTGTTTTTT

v_call: TRBV4-2
j_call: TRBJ2-2
d_call: NA
clone_size: NA
cdr3_aa: CASSHETENTGELFF
cdr3_nt: TGTGCCAGCAGCCACGAGACAGAGAACACCGGGGAGCTGTTTTTT

v_call: TRBV10-3
j_call: TRBJ1-6
d_call: NA
clone_size: NA
cdr3_aa: CAISESDFDRWGSPLHF
cdr3_nt: TGTGCCATCAGTGAGTCGGACTTCGACAGGTGGGGTTCACCCCTCCACTTT

v_call: TRBV7-9
j_call: TRBJ1-4
d_call: NA
clone_size: NA
cdr3_aa: CASSLVEDEKLFF
cdr3_nt: TGTGCCAGCAGCTTAGTGGAAGATGAAAAACTGTTTTTT

v_call: TRBV5-1
j_call: TRBJ2-5
d_call: NA
clone_size: few
cdr3_aa: CASSLAGETQYF
cdr3_nt: TGCGCCAGCAGCTTGGCCGGGGAGACCCAGTACTTC

v_call: TRBV5-1
j_call: TRBJ2-1
d_call: NA
clone_size: NA
cdr3_aa: CASSLDTASYNEQFF
cdr3_nt: TGCGCCAGCAGCTTGGATACAGCGTCCTACAATGAGCAGTTCTTC

v_call: TRBV19
j_call: TRBJ1-2
d_call: NA
clone_size: NA
cdr3_aa: CASSVRGNLANYGYTF
cdr3_nt: TGTGCCAGTAGTGTGCGGGGGAACTTAGCTAACTATGGCTACACCTTC

v_call: TRBV27
j_call: TRBJ2-7
d_call: TRBD2
clone_size: NA
cdr3_aa: CASSHQAGGTYEQYF
cdr3_nt: TGTGCCAGCAGTCATCAGGCGGGGGGGACCTACGAGCAGTACTTC